Listed here is a single T cell receptor beta chain. This clonotype came up many times. Which antigen it targets is not known. No clone much larger than this one lies a single base away; base qualities are absent. The junction shows trimming of 3 bases on V and 0 bases on J, and the gene matches do not reach 3 bases of it. Inclusive of the bounding cysteine and phenylalanine, the CDR3 is 15 residues long. The read is trimmed to its CDR3 DNA, 45 bases read in frame from base 1. CDR1 and CDR2, looked up from the germline V gene, are MNHNS and SASEGT. The data were obtained in a study of spatial heterogeneity in lung cancer (dated by TCRdb to about 2019). In the study overall: Beta-chain transcripts were consistently detected in greater numbers than alpha-chain transcripts, which likely reflected higher beta-chain transcript abundance. At surgery, both alpha and beta chains were TCR-sequenced in fewer than 250 tumor regions, some 64 matched nontumor lung samples and a few dozen PBMC samples. Nonsynonymous mutation counts, determined by whole-exome sequencing of tumor tissue, were related to features of the TCR repertoire. In the raw uncorrected reads, each unique combination of TCR and UMI appeared more than ten times on average. In non-small cell lung cancer, the study made a quantitative comparison of TCR alpha and beta repertoires among multiple tumor regions, matched nontumor lung and blood.

The time point label on this specimen signifies: sample taken at primary tumor resection. TCR sequencing used whole RNA extracted from tumor and nontumor lung tissue, or from cryopreserved PBMC samples, without cell sorting. The donors were some 76 patients from the lung TRACERx cohort who had early-stage, untreated non-small cell lung cancer. Only patients for whom sufficient RNA was available from at least two tumor regions were selected for TCR sequencing. What the research found in general, with its limitations: Confirming at a functional level the hypothesis that regional TCRs recognize regional mutations was considered to require additional single-cell paired TCR alpha and beta sequencing. Ubiquitous expanded tumor TCRs were detected in blood more often at tumor resection than at routine follow-up.

The library relied on 5' RACE. The instrument given in TCRdb is NextSeq 500. The TCR library protocol attached a unique molecular identifier to each TCR cDNA molecule to allow correction of PCR and sequencing errors. The original methods were these. Decombinator tools were used for TCR identification, UMI-based error correction and CDR3 extraction. TCRs above a frequency of 2 per 1,000, corresponding to the top 1% of the tumor frequency distribution, were defined as expanded. Rényi diversity was computed with the R vegan package after subsampling each repertoire 100 times to 5,000 TCRs. CDR3 similarity networks were built from amino acid triplet string-kernel similarity, connecting CDR3s with pairwise similarity above 0.82. In TCRdb, the public reads were trimmed at Q25 with fastp and aligned with MiXCR, with productive beta chains retained. Every distinct CDR3 protein forms one entry, paired with its most common genes and DNA. The V and J calls here are based on TCRdb, not the publication. The sample table contains 15,000 to 20,000 distinct CDR3 sequences; only one count was recorded for 20% to 25% of them. The ten largest account for 15% to 20% of the sample.

The chain was built from TRBV6-1 and TRBJ2-7; 9 junctional bases match TRBD1. The sample in question was PBMCs, obtained at surgery. This receptor was obtained from a female donor with early-stage non-small cell lung cancer. The DNA reads TGTGCCAGCAGTGACCGGGACAGGGCCTCCTACGAGCAGTACTTC. It specifies CASSDRDRASYEQYF.